This TCR beta chain derives from a study of T-cell reconstitution after alpha-beta-depleted transplantation in children. Preparation of the TCRbeta library was carried out with unique molecular identifiers. MiXCR, run by TCRdb on the PCR reads, gives a single entry per CDR3 protein. The table lists about a million distinct CDR3 sequences, less than 30% of them singletons, with roughly 31% in the top ten. The germline CDR1 and CDR2 sequences are SGDLS and YYNGEE. The V segment lost 3 bases and the J segment 5 bases; nucleotides outside the gene matches: 4. This CDR3 is built from 15 residues. Findings of the study overall: Surviving recipient T cells and thymic progenitors underlay high day-60 TCRbeta diversity in some patients.

This clonotype occurred a few times. Its antigen remains unknown. This clonotype was sampled from a boy less than two years old who had a stem cell transplant for SCID, so the T cells may come from the graft donor. The chain uses TRBV9 and TRBJ1-6; 8 nucleotides match TRBD1. This specimen was PBMCs, mostly from graft donor cells, taken 360 days after TCRalphabeta/CD19-depleted stem cell transplant. The CDR3 nucleotides are TGTGCCAGCAGCGCAGGACAGGGCCATAATTCACCCCTCCACTTT. Residues: CASSAGQGHNSPLHF. The variable domain in full, with the rest retrieved from reference TRBV9 and TRBJ1-6, is DSGVTQTPKHLITATGQRVTLRCSPRSGDLSVYWYQQSLDQGLQFLIQYYNGEERAKGNILERFSAQQFPDLHSELNLSSLELGDSALYFCASSAGQGHNSPLHFGNGTRLTVT.